This TCR beta chain was identified during a study of radiotherapy plus CTLA-4 blockade in lung cancer. Across the whole study: With 31% of patients having disease control, objective responses were seen in approximately 18%.

The V end was cut by 6 bases, the J end by 4 bases, with 15 bases between. CDR1 is MNHNS, CDR2 SASEGT, per germline. The CDR3 extends over 14 amino acids. Focal radiation plus CTLA-4 blockade with ipilimumab was administered to patients who had chemo-refractory metastatic non-small-cell lung cancer. Findings of the study overall: In blood, TCR clones derived from the tumor expanded after radiotherapy plus ipilimumab.

With regard to this clone: Its cognate antigen is unknown.

TCRdb's copy holds only in-frame clones and misses some; the assay was immunoSEQ multiplex PCR. The table includes 85,000 to 90,000 clones, roughly 78% detected once. The sample consisted of peripheral blood, taken from a patient treated with radiotherapy plus ipilimumab. This chain uses TRBV6-1 with TRBJ1-1; weak D call: TRBD1 (6 bases). This clonotype originated in a human donor with non-small cell lung cancer that progressed on radiotherapy plus ipilimumab. CDR3 bases: TGTGCCAGCAGGCCGACAGGTTCGGGCACTGAAGCTTTCTTT. Translation: CASRPTGSGTEAFF.